Described below is a single T cell receptor beta chain sequence and its context. The antigen remains unidentified. This same CDR3 is encoded by further DNA sequences in the sample. This sample is drawn from a study of shared clonotypes between healthy human individuals. Study results and limitations: Naive subsets typically showed greater estimated richness than memory subsets.

CD45RO negativity and positive selection for CCR7 defined naive CD8 cells, a population that excluded terminally differentiated effector memory CD45RA+ cells. In the original processing: ImmunoSEQ gave junction-only sequences without quality scores, so filtering differed. Only in-frame clones appear in the TCRdb table, and some are missing; sequencing was by immunoSEQ multiplex PCR. That table gives V, J and clone size, and the DNA gave D and trimming. The table has about 2.2 million clones, just over 90% seen once; the top ten hold more than 1.5%. The TCR originated in a young man in good health. Some clones in this sample may be carry-over from other donors' samples. Sequences were obtained from naive CD8+ T cells from PBMCs.

Here the CDR3 reads CSVLTGFSYEQYF. CDR3 DNA: TGCAGCGTCCTTACAGGGTTTTCCTACGAGCAGTACTTC. V is TRBV29-1 and J is TRBJ2-7; the D gene is possibly TRBD1 (6 bases). The CDR3 consists of 13 residues. V lost 6 bases, J lost 1 base, and 13 bases lay in between. Looked up from germline, CDR1 is SQVTM and CDR2 is ANQGSEA.